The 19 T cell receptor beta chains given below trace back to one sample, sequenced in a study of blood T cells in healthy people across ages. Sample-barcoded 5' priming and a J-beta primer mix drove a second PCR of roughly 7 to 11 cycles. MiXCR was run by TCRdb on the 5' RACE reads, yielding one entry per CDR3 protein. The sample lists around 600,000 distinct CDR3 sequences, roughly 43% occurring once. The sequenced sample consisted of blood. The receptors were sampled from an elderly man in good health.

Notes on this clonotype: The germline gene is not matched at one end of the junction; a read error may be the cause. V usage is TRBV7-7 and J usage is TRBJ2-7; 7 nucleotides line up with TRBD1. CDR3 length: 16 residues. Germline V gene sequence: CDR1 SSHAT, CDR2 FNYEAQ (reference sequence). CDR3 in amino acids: CASSSDRAAGINEQYF. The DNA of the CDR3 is TGTGCTAGCAGCTCCGACAGGGCCGCCGGAATTAATGAGCAGTACTTC.

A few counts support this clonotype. CDR3 residues: CASSLPPQGDSPLHF. For the CDR3, the DNA is TGTGCCAGCAGTTTACCCCCCCAGGGAGATTCACCCCTCCACTTT. This rearrangement joins TRBV28 to TRBJ1-6, with D perhaps matching TRBD1 (5 bases). This CDR3 has 15 residues. Looked up from germline, CDR1 is MDHEN and CDR2 is SYDVKM. The V end was cut by 2 bases, the J end by 8 bases, with 13 bases between.

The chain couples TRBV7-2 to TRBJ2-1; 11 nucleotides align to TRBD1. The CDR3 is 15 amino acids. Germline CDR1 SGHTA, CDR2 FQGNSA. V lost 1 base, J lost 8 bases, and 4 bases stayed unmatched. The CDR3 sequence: CASSLGADRGHEQFF. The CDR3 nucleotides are TGTGCCAGCAGCTTAGGTGCGGACAGGGGGCATGAGCAGTTCTTC.

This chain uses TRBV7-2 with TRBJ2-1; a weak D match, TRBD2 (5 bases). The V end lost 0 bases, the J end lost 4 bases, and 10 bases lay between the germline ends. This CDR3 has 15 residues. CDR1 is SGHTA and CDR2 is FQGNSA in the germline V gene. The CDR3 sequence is CASSLAWGEYNEQFF. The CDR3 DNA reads TGTGCCAGCAGCTTAGCATGGGGAGAATACAATGAGCAGTTCTTC.

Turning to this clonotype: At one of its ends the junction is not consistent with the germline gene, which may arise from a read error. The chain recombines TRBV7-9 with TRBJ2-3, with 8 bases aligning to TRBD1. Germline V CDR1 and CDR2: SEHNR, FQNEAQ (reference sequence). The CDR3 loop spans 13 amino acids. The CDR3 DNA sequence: TGTGTCAGCAAGACAGGGGGCACAGATACGCAGTATTTT. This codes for CVSKTGGTDTQYF.

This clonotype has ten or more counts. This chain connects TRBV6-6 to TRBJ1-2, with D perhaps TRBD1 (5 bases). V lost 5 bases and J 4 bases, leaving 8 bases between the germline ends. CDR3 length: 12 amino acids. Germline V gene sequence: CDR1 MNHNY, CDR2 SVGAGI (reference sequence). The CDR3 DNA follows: TGTGCCAGCAGTAACACAGGCTATGGCTACACCTTC. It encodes CASSNTGYGYTF.

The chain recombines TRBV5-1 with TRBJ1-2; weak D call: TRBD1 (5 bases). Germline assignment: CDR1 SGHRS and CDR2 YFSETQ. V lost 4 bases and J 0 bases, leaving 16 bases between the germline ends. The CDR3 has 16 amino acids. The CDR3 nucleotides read TGCGCCAGCAGCCTGCACCCCGACAGAGCTAACTATGGCTACACCTTC. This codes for CASSLHPDRANYGYTF.

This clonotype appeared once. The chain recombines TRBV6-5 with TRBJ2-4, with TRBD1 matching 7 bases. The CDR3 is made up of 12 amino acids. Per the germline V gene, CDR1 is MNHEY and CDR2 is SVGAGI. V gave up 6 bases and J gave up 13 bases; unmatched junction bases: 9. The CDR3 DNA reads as TGTGCCAGCAGAACTAGGGACAGAAAGCAGTACTTC. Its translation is CASRTRDRKQYF.

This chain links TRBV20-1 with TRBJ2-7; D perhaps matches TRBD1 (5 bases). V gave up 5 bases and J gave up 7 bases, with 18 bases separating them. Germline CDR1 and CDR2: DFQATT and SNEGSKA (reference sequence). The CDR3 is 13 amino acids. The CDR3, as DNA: TGCAGTGCTCGCAGGGATGCAACGAAGGAGCAGTACTTC. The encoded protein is CSARRDATKEQYF.

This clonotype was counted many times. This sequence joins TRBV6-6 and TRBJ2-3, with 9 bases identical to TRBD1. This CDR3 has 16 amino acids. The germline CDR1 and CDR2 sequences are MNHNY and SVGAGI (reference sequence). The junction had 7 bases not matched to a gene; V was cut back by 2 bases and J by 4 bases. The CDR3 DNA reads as TGTGCCAGCAGTTACGCACAGGGGGCTTGGGCAGATACGCAGTATTTT. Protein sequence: CASSYAQGAWADTQYF.

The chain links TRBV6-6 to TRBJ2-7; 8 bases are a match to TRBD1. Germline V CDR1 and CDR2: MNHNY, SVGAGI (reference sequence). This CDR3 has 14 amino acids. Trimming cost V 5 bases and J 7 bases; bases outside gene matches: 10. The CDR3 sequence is CASSPGGGQWEQYF. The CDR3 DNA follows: TGTGCCAGCAGTCCAGGGGGCGGGCAGTGGGAGCAGTACTTC.

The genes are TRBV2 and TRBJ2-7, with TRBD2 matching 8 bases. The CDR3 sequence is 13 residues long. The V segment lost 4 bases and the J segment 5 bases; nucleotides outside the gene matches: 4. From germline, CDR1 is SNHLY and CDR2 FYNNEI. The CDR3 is CASSGLARDEQYF. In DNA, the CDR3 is TGTGCCAGCAGTGGACTAGCGAGGGACGAGCAGTACTTC.

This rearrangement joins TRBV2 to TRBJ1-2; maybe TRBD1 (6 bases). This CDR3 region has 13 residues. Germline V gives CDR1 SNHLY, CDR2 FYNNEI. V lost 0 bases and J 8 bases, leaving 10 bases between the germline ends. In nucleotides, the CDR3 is TGTGCCAGCAGTGAAGCCCCAGGGGTCGGCTACACCTTC. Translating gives CASSEAPGVGYTF.

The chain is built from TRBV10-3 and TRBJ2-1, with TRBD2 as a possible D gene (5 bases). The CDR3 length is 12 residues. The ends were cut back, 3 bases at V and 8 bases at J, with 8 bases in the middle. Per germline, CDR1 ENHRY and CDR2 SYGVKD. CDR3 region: CAISELDYEQFF. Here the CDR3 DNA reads TGTGCCATCAGTGAATTGGACTATGAGCAGTTCTTC.

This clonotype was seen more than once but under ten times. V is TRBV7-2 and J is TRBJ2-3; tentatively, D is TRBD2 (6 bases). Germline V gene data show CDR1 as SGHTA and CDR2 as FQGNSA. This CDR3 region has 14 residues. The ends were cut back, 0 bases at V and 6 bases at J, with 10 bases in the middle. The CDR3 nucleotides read TGTGCCAGCAGCTTAGCGCGGGGTGTGGATACGCAGTATTTT. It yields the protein CASSLARGVDTQYF.

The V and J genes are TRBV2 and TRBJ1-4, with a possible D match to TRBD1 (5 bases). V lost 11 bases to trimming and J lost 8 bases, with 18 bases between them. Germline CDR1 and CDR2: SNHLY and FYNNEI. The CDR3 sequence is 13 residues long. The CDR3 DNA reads TGTGCCTCGGCTCCGGGACGGTCGGAAAAACTGTTTTTT. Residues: CASAPGRSEKLFF.

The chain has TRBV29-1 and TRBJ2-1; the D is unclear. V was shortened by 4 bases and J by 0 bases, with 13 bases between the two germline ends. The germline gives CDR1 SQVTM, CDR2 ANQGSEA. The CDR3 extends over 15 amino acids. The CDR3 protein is CSVVGRLSSYNEQFF. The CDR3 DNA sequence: TGCAGCGTTGTGGGCCGCTTGAGCTCCTACAATGAGCAGTTCTTC.

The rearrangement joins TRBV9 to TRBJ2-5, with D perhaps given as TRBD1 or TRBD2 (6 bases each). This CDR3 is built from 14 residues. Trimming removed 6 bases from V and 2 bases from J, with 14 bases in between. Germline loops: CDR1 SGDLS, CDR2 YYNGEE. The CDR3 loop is CASNLGGSQETQYF. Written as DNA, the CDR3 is TGTGCCAGCAACCTCGGGGGCAGTCAAGAGACCCAGTACTTC.

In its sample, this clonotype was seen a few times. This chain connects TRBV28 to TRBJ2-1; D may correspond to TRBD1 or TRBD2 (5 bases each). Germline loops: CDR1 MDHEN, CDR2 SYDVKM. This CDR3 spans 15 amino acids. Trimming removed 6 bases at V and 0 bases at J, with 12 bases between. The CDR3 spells CASRRGGYSYNEQFF. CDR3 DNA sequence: TGTGCCAGCAGACGGGGCGGGTACTCCTACAATGAGCAGTTCTTC.